These 26 T cell receptor beta chains were sequenced from one sample in a study of cytomegalovirus exposure and HLA in healthy donors. The study ran its PCR with 60 Vbeta and 13 Jbeta primers. TCRdb's copy holds only in-frame clones and misses some; the assay was immunoSEQ multiplex PCR. The sample comprises roughly 190,000 clones, roughly four fifths of which are singletons, and roughly 3.1% rests with the top ten. Specimen: PBMCs. The origin of the receptors is a man in his forties or fifties in good health and CMV-seropositive.

Of note for this clone: One end of the junction fails to match germline, which may point to a read error. This sequence joins TRBV7-9 and TRBJ2-5; 7 bases line up with TRBD1. The CDR3 contains 16 residues. Germline CDR1 and CDR2: SEHNR and FQNEAQ (reference sequence). The CDR3 bases are TGTTCCAGCAGCCCTGGGACAGAAAACTTACAAGAGGCCCAGTACTTC. This translates into CSSSPGTENLQEAQYF.

This clone was observed a handful of times. CDR3 nucleotide sequence: TGTGCTAGTGGTTCCTCCGACAGGGCCTACGAGCAGTACTTC. This codes for CASGSSDRAYEQYF. V is TRBV12-5 and J is TRBJ2-7, with 7 nucleotides matching TRBD1. Per germline, CDR1 LGHNT and CDR2 FRNRAP. There are 14 residues in the CDR3. Germline trimming cut 4 bases from V and 2 bases from J; bases unmatched to any gene: 5.

The chain joins TRBV27 to TRBJ2-6; D perhaps matches TRBD2 (5 bases). V shed 4 bases and J shed 0 bases, with 10 bases lying between them. In germline, CDR1 is MNHEY, CDR2 SMNVEV (reference sequence). The CDR3 contains 16 residues. CDR3 sequence (DNA): TGTGCCAGCAGTTCCTGGAGGAGCTCTGGGGCCAACGTCCTGACTTTC. Protein sequence: CASSSWRSSGANVLTF.

This chain uses TRBV7-9 with TRBJ1-2, with D possibly being TRBD1 (6 bases). The CDR3 has 14 amino acids. Germline V CDR1 and CDR2: SEHNR, FQNEAQ (reference sequence). Trimming took 6 bases from V and 8 from J, leaving 19 bases between them. CDR3 residues: CASSALGERGGYTF. The CDR3 DNA is TGTGCCAGCAGTGCGCTGGGGGAAAGGGGGGGCTACACCTTC.

This clone has only one observation. V and J are TRBV2 and TRBJ2-3; 9 positions agree with TRBD2. CDR3 size: 14 residues. Germline CDR1 and CDR2: SNHLY and FYNNEI. Trimming cost V 7 bases and J 3 bases; bases outside gene matches: 5. The CDR3 nucleotides read TGTGCCAGCAATGCGGGGGGGAAGACAGATACGCAGTATTTT. Translation gives CASNAGGKTDTQYF. Variable domain in full (rest from reference TRBV2 and TRBJ2-3): EPEVTQTPSHQVTQMGQEVILRCVPISNHLYFYWYRQILGQKVEFLVSFYNNEISEKSEIFDDQFSVERPDGSNFTLKIRSTKLEDSAMYFCASNAGGKTDTQYFGPGTRLTVL.

The CDR3 region is CASSLDRASEQYF. CDR3 coding DNA: TGTGCCAGCAGCTTAGACAGGGCTTCCGAGCAGTACTTC. The chain couples TRBV13 to TRBJ2-7; D might be TRBD1 (6 bases). The CDR3 spans 13 residues. V lost 1 base and J 6 bases, leaving 10 bases between the germline ends. Looked up from germline, CDR1 is PRHDT and CDR2 is FYEKMQ (reference sequence).

A single count supports this clone. The chain uses TRBV7-9 and TRBJ2-7; 7 bases agree with TRBD1. The CDR3 sequence is 14 residues long. V shed 5 bases, J shed 1 base, and the junction held 5 bases outside the gene matches. Germline loops: CDR1 SEHNR, CDR2 FQNEAQ (reference sequence). The CDR3: CASSPSTGSYEQYF. CDR3 coding DNA: TGTGCCAGCAGCCCCTCGACAGGGTCCTACGAGCAGTACTTC.

The gene calls are TRBV6-5 and TRBJ2-2, with a possible D match to TRBD2 (6 bases). The CDR3 runs to 15 residues. Germline-derived CDR1 and CDR2 are MNHEY and SVGAGI. V lost 5 bases, J lost 3 bases, and 13 bases lay in between. The chain's CDR3 is CASSAPGAYTGELFF. The CDR3 DNA is TGTGCCAGCAGTGCACCGGGAGCCTACACCGGGGAGCTGTTTTTT.

The chain employs TRBV9 and TRBJ2-7, with TRBD2 identical over 10 bases. V lost 0 bases to trimming and J lost 4 bases; unmatched junction nucleotides: 4. This CDR3 contains 15 residues. CDR1 is SGDLS, CDR2 YYNGEE, per germline. The CDR3 protein is CASSVASGRAYEQYF. The CDR3 DNA reads TGTGCCAGCAGCGTAGCTAGCGGGAGAGCATACGAGCAGTACTTC.

The chain employs TRBV18 and TRBJ2-2; 7 bases map to TRBD1. Trimming took 2 bases from V and 4 from J; bases not matched to a gene: 4. Looked up from germline, CDR1 is KGHSH and CDR2 is LQKENI. The CDR3 has 15 residues. DNA of the CDR3: TGTGCCAGCTCACCAATACGGGACAGCACCGGGGAGCTGTTTTTT. It translates to CASSPIRDSTGELFF.

The V gene is TRBV28, the J gene TRBJ1-4; 9 bases agree with TRBD1. Germline CDR1 MDHEN, CDR2 SYDVKM. The CDR3 runs to 16 residues. Unmatched junction bases numbered 14, after V lost 7 bases and J lost 8 bases. CDR3 sequence: CASKAPPGTGNEKLFF. For the CDR3, the DNA is TGTGCCAGCAAGGCGCCCCCCGGGACAGGGAACGAAAAACTGTTTTTT.

This clone has only one observation. The rearrangement joins TRBV27 to TRBJ2-3; a possible D gene is TRBD2 (5 bases). CDR1 is MNHEY, CDR2 SMNVEV, per germline (reference sequence). V was shortened by 2 bases and J by 8 bases, with 5 bases between the two germline ends. The CDR3 is 11 residues long. CDR3 amino acids: CASSLGGTQYF. The DNA of the CDR3 is TGTGCCAGCAGTTTAGGAGGTACGCAGTATTTT.

J is TRBJ2-1 and V is TRBV5-1, with TRBD2 matching over 8 bases. This CDR3 is built from 15 residues. With 4 bases clipped from V and 3 bases from J, the junction kept 6 bases outside the gene matches. The V gene's germline CDR1 is SGHRS and CDR2 YFSETQ. CDR3 sequence reads: CASSPGLVGYNEQFF. As DNA, the CDR3 is TGCGCCAGCAGCCCGGGACTAGTTGGCTACAATGAGCAGTTCTTC.

The chain carries TRBV5-4 and TRBJ2-5; possibly TRBD1 for D (5 bases). The V end lost 5 bases, the J end lost 5 bases, and 16 bases lay between the germline ends. The germline gives CDR1 SGHNT, CDR2 YYREEE (reference sequence). CDR3 length equals 14 residues. The CDR3: CASSKGQGGETQYF. In DNA, the CDR3 is TGTGCCAGCAGTAAGGGGCAGGGTGGGGAGACCCAGTACTTC.

In nucleotides, the CDR3 is TGTGCCAGCAGTAAAGATAGCGTCTCCTACGAGCAGTACTTC. Translation: CASSKDSVSYEQYF. The chain joins TRBV2 to TRBJ2-7, with D perhaps matching TRBD2 (5 bases). V lost 5 bases and J lost 0, with 11 bases in between. Germline lookup yields CDR1 SNHLY and CDR2 FYNNEI. The CDR3 covers 14 residues.

This chain links TRBV27 with TRBJ1-2; D might be TRBD1 (6 bases). CDR1 MNHEY and CDR2 SMNVEV come from the germline V gene (reference sequence). The CDR3 extends over 13 amino acids. The ends were cut back, 5 bases at V and 7 bases at J, with 14 bases in the middle. The CDR3 DNA reads TGTGCCAGCAGTCCCACAGGGCTCGGTGGCTACACCTTC. Amino acids: CASSPTGLGGYTF.

The chain joins TRBV28 to TRBJ1-1; possibly TRBD1 for D (6 bases). CDR3 size: 15 residues. Per the germline V gene, CDR1 is MDHEN and CDR2 is SYDVKM. Trimming shortened V by 6 bases and J by 9 bases, and 23 bases separated the two germline ends. The CDR3 is CASSLKTGGLLKAFF. The CDR3 bases are TGTGCCAGCAGCCTAAAGACAGGCGGTCTATTAAAAGCTTTCTTT.

This chain connects TRBV27 to TRBJ2-7; D gene uncertain. Germline CDR1 is MNHEY and CDR2 is SMNVEV (reference sequence). The CDR3 totals 16 residues. V shed 6 bases and J shed 2 bases, with 20 bases lying between them. The DNA for the CDR3 is TGTGCCAGCAGCCCGACTGGCGCCAGAGTGCCCTACGAGCAGTACTTC. This codes for CASSPTGARVPYEQYF.

V gene TRBV19 combines with J gene TRBJ2-5, with 12 bases that match TRBD2. Germline CDR1 and CDR2: LNHDA and SQIVND (reference sequence). The V segment lost 5 bases and the J segment 4 bases; nucleotides outside the gene matches: 5. The CDR3 extends over 15 amino acids. The CDR3 nucleotides read TGTGCCAGTAGTGTCCTAGCGGGGGGGTCAGAGACCCAGTACTTC. This translates into CASSVLAGGSETQYF. Together with reference TRBV19 and TRBJ2-5, the CDR3 gives the full variable domain: DGGITQSPKYLFRKEGQNVTLSCEQNLNHDAMYWYRQDPGQGLRLIYYSQIVNDFQKGDIAEGYSVSREKKESFPLTVTSAQKNPTAFYLCASSVLAGGSETQYFGPGTRLLVL.

This clone was seen only a few times. This chain uses TRBV19 with TRBJ2-2, with 8 nucleotides matching TRBD1. The CDR3 is 16 amino acids. With V trimmed by 3 bases and J by 5 bases, 8 bases remained unmatched. Germline CDR1 reads LNHDA; CDR2 reads SQIVND (reference sequence). CDR3 nucleotide sequence: TGTGCCAGTAGTATTGGTGGACAGGGCCGTACCGGGGAGCTGTTTTTT. This gives the protein CASSIGGQGRTGELFF.

The chain carries TRBV5-1 and TRBJ1-1; D ambiguous. The CDR3 is made up of 13 amino acids. Looked up from germline, CDR1 is SGHRS and CDR2 is YFSETQ. V was clipped by 2 bases and J by 1 base, with 6 bases between them. The CDR3 DNA follows: TGCGCCAGCAGCTTAGGAGAGAACACTGAAGCTTTCTTT. Translated: CASSLGENTEAFF.

The chain joins TRBV19 to TRBJ1-2; TRBD1 aligns across 8 bases. V lost 5 bases, J lost 3 bases, and 5 bases stayed unmatched. This CDR3 has 14 amino acids. In germline, CDR1 is LNHDA, CDR2 SQIVND (reference sequence). The CDR3 reads CASSAGQGDYGYTF. The CDR3, as DNA: TGTGCCAGTAGTGCCGGACAGGGCGACTATGGCTACACCTTC. The full variable domain, with the rest looked up from reference TRBV19 and TRBJ1-2, is DGGITQSPKYLFRKEGQNVTLSCEQNLNHDAMYWYRQDPGQGLRLIYYSQIVNDFQKGDIAEGYSVSREKKESFPLTVTSAQKNPTAFYLCASSAGQGDYGYTFGSGTRLTVV.

This clone was seen once. This chain joins TRBV4-1 and TRBJ1-4; TRBD1 aligns across 7 bases. CDR1 and CDR2 from the germline V gene are MGHRA and YSYEKL. The CDR3 extends over 18 amino acids. V was pared by 4 bases and J by 0 bases, with 11 bases of the junction left unmatched. CDR3 DNA sequence: TGCGCCAGCAGCCGCCTGGGACAGTCCTTCCCAACTAATGAAAAACTGTTTTTT. Its translation: CASSRLGQSFPTNEKLFF.

The J gene is TRBJ2-1, the V gene TRBV19; 7 nucleotides match TRBD1. Looked up from germline, CDR1 is LNHDA and CDR2 is SQIVND (reference sequence). The CDR3 spans 15 residues. V was pared by 1 base and J by 8 bases, with 8 bases of the junction left unmatched. The CDR3 here is CASSIGGRGTDEQFF. Written as DNA, the CDR3 is TGTGCCAGTAGTATAGGGGGCAGGGGGACGGATGAGCAGTTCTTC.

The J gene is TRBJ2-3, the V gene TRBV5-4; 9 nucleotides match TRBD2. V lost 9 bases and J lost 0; bases outside the gene matches: 14. The V gene's germline CDR1 is SGHNT and CDR2 YYREEE (reference sequence). The CDR3 length is 17 residues. The CDR3 protein is CATRGGGAQFSTDTQYF. The CDR3 bases are TGTGCCACCAGAGGCGGGGGGGCCCAATTTAGCACAGATACGCAGTATTTT.

As for this clone: The junction departs from germline at one end; a sequencing error may be responsible. The chain couples TRBV7-9 to TRBJ2-1; TRBD2 matches 13 bases. This CDR3 is 17 amino acids long. Germline lookup yields CDR1 SEHNR and CDR2 FQNEAQ (reference sequence). The CDR3 region is CSSSSPFIGLAGEGQFF. The CDR3 DNA is TGTTCCAGCAGCTCCCCATTTATCGGACTAGCGGGAGAGGGGCAGTTCTTC.